A single sample gave rise to the 30 T cell receptor beta chains below, sequenced in a study of a mutant IDH1 vaccine in newly diagnosed glioma. Measured with immunoSEQ multiplex PCR; TCRdb has only the in-frame clones, and not every one. The sample lists 45,000 to 50,000 clones, more than 70% occurring once. The antigens these receptors bind are not known. Regarding time point: week 35, safety follow-up. The study gave 300 ug of mutant IDH1 20-mer peptide per vaccine dose, with topical imiquimod. The sequenced sample was PBMCs, obtained from a glioma patient whose treatment included an IDH1 peptide vaccine. All receptors come from a middle-aged woman with glioma.

The rearrangement uses TRBV25-1 and TRBJ1-6, with D possibly matching TRBD1 (6 bases). Trimming left V 3 bases short and J 9 bases short, with 24 bases between. CDR1 is MGHDK, CDR2 SYGVNS, per germline. The CDR3 has 18 amino acids. The CDR3 spells CASSESPSTGTRGSPLHF. CDR3 DNA: TGTGCCAGCAGTGAGTCCCCCTCTACCGGGACAAGGGGTTCACCCCTCCACTTT.

This clone was found once. One end of the junction varies from germline; a read error may be responsible. The chain is built from TRBV7-7 and TRBJ2-5, with D possibly being TRBD1 (6 bases). CDR3 size: 15 residues. Germline loops: CDR1 SSHAT, CDR2 FNYEAQ (reference sequence). The CDR3 nucleotides read TGTGCTAGCAGGAAATGGGGGCCCACCTCGGAGACCCAGTACTTC. It yields the protein CASRKWGPTSETQYF. Combining the CDR3 with reference TRBV7-7 and TRBJ2-5 gives the whole variable domain GAGVSQSPRYKVTKRGQDVTLRCDPISSHATLYWYQQALGQGPEFLTYFNYEAQPDKSGLPSDRFSAERPEGSISTLTIQRTEQRDSAMYRCASRKWGPTSETQYFGPGTRLLVL.

This chain links TRBV7-9 with TRBJ1-2; no reliable D call. V lost 5 bases to trimming and J lost 1 base, with 11 bases between them. CDR3 length: 14 residues. Germline lookup yields CDR1 SEHNR and CDR2 FQNEAQ (reference sequence). The CDR3 DNA is TGTGCCAGCAGCCCTGACCGGAGTAACTATGGCTACACCTTC. Its protein product is CASSPDRSNYGYTF.

The CDR3 loop is CASSPPPGGPETQYF. For the CDR3, the DNA is TGTGCCAGCTCACCACCCCCGGGGGGGCCAGAGACCCAGTACTTC. The V gene is TRBV18, the J gene TRBJ2-5, with 8 bases matching TRBD2. Trimming removed 0 bases from V and 4 bases from J; junction bases left unmatched: 4. This CDR3 is built from 15 residues. Germline V gives CDR1 KGHSH, CDR2 LQKENI.

The chain uses TRBV5-1 and TRBJ1-2, with a possible D match to TRBD1 (6 bases). This CDR3 contains 17 residues. The V and J ends lost 0 bases and 2 bases respectively, with 17 bases between them. Germline values: CDR1 SGHRS, CDR2 YFSETQ. The CDR3 region is CASSLDIRGAGNYGYTF. Here the CDR3 DNA reads TGCGCCAGCAGCTTGGATATCCGGGGGGCAGGGAACTATGGCTACACCTTC. The full variable domain, rest sourced from reference TRBV5-1 and TRBJ1-2, is KAGVTQTPRYLIKTRGQQVTLSCSPISGHRSVSWYQQTPGQGLQFLFEYFSETQRNKGNFPGRFSGRQFSNSRSEMNVSTLELGDSALYLCASSLDIRGAGNYGYTFGSGTRLTVV.

V gene TRBV2 combines with J gene TRBJ1-1; a possible D gene is TRBD1 (5 bases). V lost 8 bases and J 11 bases, leaving 27 bases between the germline ends. The CDR3 covers 15 residues. The V gene's germline CDR1 is SNHLY and CDR2 FYNNEI. CDR3: CASRIPGQGNDRAFF. The DNA of the CDR3 is TGTGCCAGCCGAATACCGGGGCAGGGAAATGATAGGGCTTTCTTT.

V gene TRBV7-9 combines with J gene TRBJ2-7; D remains unclear. CDR1 SEHNR and CDR2 FQNEAQ come from the germline V gene (reference sequence). V gave up 5 bases and J gave up 2 bases, with 13 bases separating them. The CDR3 loop spans 14 amino acids. The CDR3 loop reads CASSRPQDAYEQYF. Here the CDR3 DNA reads TGTGCCAGCAGCCGACCTCAGGATGCCTACGAGCAGTACTTC. The variable domain in full, completed from reference TRBV7-9 and TRBJ2-7, reads DTGVSQNPRHKITKRGQNVTFRCDPISEHNRLYWYRQTLGQGPEFLTYFQNEAQLEKSRLLSDRFSAERPKGSFSTLEIQRTEQGDSAMYLCASSRPQDAYEQYFGPGTRLTVT.

The V call is TRBV5-4, the J call TRBJ2-5, with D uncertain. V was cut by 0 bases and J by 2 bases, with 8 bases left in between. Germline CDR1 SGHNT, CDR2 YYREEE (reference sequence). The CDR3 is 14 amino acids. The CDR3 DNA reads as TGTGCCAGCAGCTTGGCCAGTCGACAAGAGACCCAGTACTTC. Protein sequence: CASSLASRQETQYF. Full variable domain (rest looked up from reference TRBV5-4 and TRBJ2-5): ETGVTQSPTHLIKTRGQQVTLRCSSQSGHNTVSWYQQALGQGPQFIFQYYREEENGRGNFPPRFSGLQFPNYSSELNVNALELDDSALYLCASSLASRQETQYFGPGTRLLVL.

The rearrangement links TRBV6-5 to TRBJ2-7; weak D call: TRBD1 (5 bases). The V and J ends lost 6 bases and 2 bases respectively, with 17 bases between them. Germline assignment: CDR1 MNHEY and CDR2 SVGAGI. CDR3 length: 15 residues. CDR3 bases: TGTGCCAGCAGCCCCAGGGCAAATCGGGCCTACGAGCAGTACTTC. Its protein product is CASSPRANRAYEQYF.

The gene calls are TRBV7-8 and TRBJ2-7; 7 bases map to TRBD1. Germline V lookup: CDR1 SGHVS, CDR2 FQNEAQ. J gave up 5 bases and V 5 bases, and 21 bases lay outside the gene matches. The CDR3 is 18 amino acids. This CDR3 reads CASSRKGALQGRLDEQYF. CDR3 nucleotide sequence: TGTGCCAGCAGCCGAAAGGGGGCGTTACAGGGGCGGTTGGACGAGCAGTACTTC. Drawing the rest from reference TRBV7-8 and TRBJ2-7, the complete variable domain is GAGVSQSPRYKVAKRGQDVALRCDPISGHVSLFWYQQALGQGPEFLTYFQNEAQLDKSGLPSDRFFAERPEGSVSTLKIQRTQQEDSAVYLCASSRKGALQGRLDEQYFGPGTRLTVT.

The CDR3 loop is CASSGNTIYF. CDR3 in DNA: TGTGCGAGCTCTGGAAACACCATATATTTT. The chain recombines TRBV7-9 with TRBJ1-3; D unresolved. The CDR3 runs to 10 residues. Germline assignment: CDR1 SEHNR and CDR2 FQNEAQ (reference sequence).

The V and J genes are TRBV2 and TRBJ1-1; D is uncertain. V shed 4 bases and J shed 5 bases, with 11 bases lying between them. Per germline, CDR1 SNHLY and CDR2 FYNNEI. The CDR3 runs 13 residues. CDR3 nucleotides: TGTGCCAGCAGTGTGGGAAGAGGAACTGAAGCTTTCTTT. Protein product: CASSVGRGTEAFF.

By sample fraction, this clone is medium-sized. CDR3 sequence reads: CASSLFSSGANVLTF. As DNA, the CDR3 is TGTGCCAGCAGCCTCTTCAGCTCTGGGGCCAACGTCCTGACTTTC. The chain couples TRBV11-1 to TRBJ2-6, with D unclear. The CDR3 spans 15 residues. The germline gives CDR1 SGHAT, CDR2 FQDESV (reference sequence). V lost 5 bases and J 0 bases, leaving 8 bases between the germline ends.

CDR3 sequence reads: CASSQPGLTYEQYF. Here the CDR3 DNA reads TGTGCCAGCAGCCAACCGGGGCTGACCTACGAGCAGTACTTC. The V and J genes are TRBV4-2 and TRBJ2-7; D could derive from TRBD1 or TRBD2 (5 bases each). Per the germline V gene, CDR1 is LGHNA and CDR2 is YNFKEQ. This CDR3 region has 14 residues. V was clipped by 2 bases and J by 2 bases, with 10 bases between them.

The rearrangement uses TRBV5-1 and TRBJ1-2, with D possibly matching TRBD1 (6 bases). The CDR3 covers 12 residues. The germline V and J ends were trimmed by 4 bases and 6 bases, with 10 bases remaining between them. CDR1 is SGHRS and CDR2 is YFSETQ in the germline V gene. Here the CDR3 DNA reads TGCGCCAGCAGCGTCAGGGGTAATGGCTACACCTTC. Translated, it gives CASSVRGNGYTF.

The V call is TRBV27, the J call TRBJ2-7, with D unclear. V shed 3 bases and J shed 0 bases, with 9 bases lying between them. This CDR3 spans 14 amino acids. The germline V gene has CDR1 MNHEY and CDR2 SMNVEV (reference sequence). The CDR3 is CASSLYRASYEQYF. CDR3 coding DNA: TGTGCCAGCAGTTTGTACCGGGCCTCCTACGAGCAGTACTTC.

The gene calls are TRBV10-1 and TRBJ2-6; no clear D. CDR1 and CDR2 from the germline V gene are WNHNN and SYGVQD (reference sequence). V was shortened by 6 bases and J by 0 bases, with 3 bases between the two germline ends. This CDR3 has 13 amino acids. Written as DNA, the CDR3 is TGCGCCAGCAGGGCCTCTGGGGCCAACGTCCTGACTTTC. It encodes CASRASGANVLTF.

The rearrangement uses TRBV5-6 and TRBJ1-6, with D maybe TRBD1 (6 bases). The CDR3 runs to 14 residues. V lost 4 bases to trimming and J lost 6 bases, with 11 bases between them. Germline lookup yields CDR1 SGHDT and CDR2 YYEEEE. The CDR3 DNA reads as TGTGCCAGCAGCCGCGGACAGACTAATTCACCCCTCCACTTT. Encoded protein: CASSRGQTNSPLHF.

V gene TRBV15 combines with J gene TRBJ2-7, with TRBD2 matching 11 bases. CDR1 and CDR2 from the germline V gene are LNHNV and YYDKDF (reference sequence). The CDR3 has 15 residues. V shed 2 bases and J 7 bases; nucleotides not matched to a gene: 7. As DNA, the CDR3 is TGTGCCACCAGCAGAACTAGCGGGAGCCTCCAGGAGCAGTACTTC. This sequence encodes CATSRTSGSLQEQYF.

The chain uses TRBV21-1 and TRBJ1-1. TRBV21-1 is assigned pseudogene status. The CDR3 covers 18 residues. The CDR3 loop is CASSKEIPGALKNTEAFF. CDR3 in DNA: TGTGCCAGCAGCAAAGAAATACCGGGGGCGCTGAAGAACACTGAAGCTTTCTTT.

The chain employs TRBV5-4 and TRBJ2-1; D ambiguous. The CDR3 loop spans 16 amino acids. Looked up from germline, CDR1 is SGHNT and CDR2 is YYREEE (reference sequence). The ends were cut back, 0 bases at V and 0 bases at J, with 10 bases in the middle. The CDR3 coding sequence is TGTGCCAGCAGCTTGGAGTTACTTAACTCCTACAATGAGCAGTTCTTC. Translating gives CASSLELLNSYNEQFF. Variable domain in full (rest from reference TRBV5-4 and TRBJ2-1): ETGVTQSPTHLIKTRGQQVTLRCSSQSGHNTVSWYQQALGQGPQFIFQYYREEENGRGNFPPRFSGLQFPNYSSELNVNALELDDSALYLCASSLELLNSYNEQFFGPGTRLTVL.

CDR3 coding DNA: TGTGCCTGGAGGAAGGTAGGGCAGGGAGACGAGACCCAGTACTTC. The encoded protein is CAWRKVGQGDETQYF. The chain joins TRBV30 to TRBJ2-5; D assignment may be TRBD1 or TRBD2 (5 bases each). Germline values: CDR1 GTSNPN, CDR2 SVGIG (reference sequence). The ends were cut back, 3 bases at V and 5 bases at J, with 19 bases in the middle. The CDR3 has 15 residues.

The chain links TRBV4-1 to TRBJ1-2; D is perhaps TRBD1 (6 bases). The CDR3 has 14 residues. Trimming stripped 0 bases from V and 6 bases from J, with 11 bases between. Germline lookup yields CDR1 MGHRA and CDR2 YSYEKL. The CDR3 here is CASSQDPTGNGYTF. The CDR3 DNA follows: TGCGCCAGCAGCCAAGATCCAACAGGGAATGGCTACACCTTC.

This chain's CDR3 is CASSSVASYNEQFF. CDR3 coding DNA: TGTGCCAGTAGTAGCGTTGCTTCCTACAATGAGCAGTTCTTC. V gene TRBV19 combines with J gene TRBJ2-1; D gene ambiguous. The CDR3 covers 14 residues. Germline CDR1 reads LNHDA; CDR2 reads SQIVND (reference sequence). V lost 4 bases and J lost 1, with 8 bases in between.

The rearrangement links TRBV10-3 to TRBJ2-7; D unclear. Deletions cut 0 bases from V and 6 bases from J, with 12 bases between. The CDR3 extends over 14 amino acids. The germline V gene encodes CDR1 ENHRY and CDR2 SYGVKD. CDR3 protein: CAISESPLDGEQYF. The CDR3 coding sequence is TGTGCCATCAGTGAGTCCCCACTGGACGGCGAGCAGTACTTC.

The V and J genes are TRBV5-1 and TRBJ1-2, with D uncertain. Germline loops: CDR1 SGHRS, CDR2 YFSETQ. V was clipped by 0 bases and J by 6 bases, with 18 bases between them. The CDR3 is 16 amino acids. The CDR3 loop reads CASSLVISGDTNGYTF. In DNA form, the CDR3 reads TGCGCCAGCAGCTTGGTTATTTCGGGAGATACTAATGGCTACACCTTC.

The chain is built from TRBV2 and TRBJ1-2; 10 nucleotides line up with TRBD1. The germline V gene has CDR1 SNHLY and CDR2 FYNNEI. V was pared by 5 bases and J by 10 bases, with 7 bases of the junction left unmatched. This CDR3 contains 13 residues. CDR3 sequence (DNA): TGTGCCAGCAGTCGGACAGGGGGAAACGTCTACACCTTC. This encodes CASSRTGGNVYTF.

V usage is TRBV7-9 and J usage is TRBJ1-2; the D is unclear. Per the germline V gene, CDR1 is SEHNR and CDR2 is FQNEAQ (reference sequence). The CDR3 covers 11 residues. Trimming stripped 1 base from V and 5 bases from J, with 2 bases between. CDR3 in amino acids: CASSLEYGYTF. The CDR3 DNA follows: TGTGCCAGCAGCTTAGAGTATGGCTACACCTTC.

V usage is TRBV27 and J usage is TRBJ1-4; possible D gene TRBD1, 5 bases. Trimming took off 2 bases at V and 10 bases at J, with 23 bases between the two ends. Germline V gene sequence: CDR1 MNHEY, CDR2 SMNVEV (reference sequence). This CDR3 contains 17 residues. The CDR3 DNA reads TGTGCCAGCAGTTTAATCCCTCCAACAGCGGGGGGGGGAAAACTGTTTTTT. Encoded protein: CASSLIPPTAGGGKLFF.

This clone was counted a single time. The rearrangement links TRBV5-1 to TRBJ2-2; unclear D gene. Germline V gene data show CDR1 as SGHRS and CDR2 as YFSETQ. Trimming removed 4 bases at V and 0 bases at J, with 13 bases between. This CDR3 spans 16 amino acids. The DNA for the CDR3 is TGCGCCAGCAGCCCTGGCGGCACCGCGAACACCGGGGAGCTGTTTTTT. This encodes CASSPGGTANTGELFF.